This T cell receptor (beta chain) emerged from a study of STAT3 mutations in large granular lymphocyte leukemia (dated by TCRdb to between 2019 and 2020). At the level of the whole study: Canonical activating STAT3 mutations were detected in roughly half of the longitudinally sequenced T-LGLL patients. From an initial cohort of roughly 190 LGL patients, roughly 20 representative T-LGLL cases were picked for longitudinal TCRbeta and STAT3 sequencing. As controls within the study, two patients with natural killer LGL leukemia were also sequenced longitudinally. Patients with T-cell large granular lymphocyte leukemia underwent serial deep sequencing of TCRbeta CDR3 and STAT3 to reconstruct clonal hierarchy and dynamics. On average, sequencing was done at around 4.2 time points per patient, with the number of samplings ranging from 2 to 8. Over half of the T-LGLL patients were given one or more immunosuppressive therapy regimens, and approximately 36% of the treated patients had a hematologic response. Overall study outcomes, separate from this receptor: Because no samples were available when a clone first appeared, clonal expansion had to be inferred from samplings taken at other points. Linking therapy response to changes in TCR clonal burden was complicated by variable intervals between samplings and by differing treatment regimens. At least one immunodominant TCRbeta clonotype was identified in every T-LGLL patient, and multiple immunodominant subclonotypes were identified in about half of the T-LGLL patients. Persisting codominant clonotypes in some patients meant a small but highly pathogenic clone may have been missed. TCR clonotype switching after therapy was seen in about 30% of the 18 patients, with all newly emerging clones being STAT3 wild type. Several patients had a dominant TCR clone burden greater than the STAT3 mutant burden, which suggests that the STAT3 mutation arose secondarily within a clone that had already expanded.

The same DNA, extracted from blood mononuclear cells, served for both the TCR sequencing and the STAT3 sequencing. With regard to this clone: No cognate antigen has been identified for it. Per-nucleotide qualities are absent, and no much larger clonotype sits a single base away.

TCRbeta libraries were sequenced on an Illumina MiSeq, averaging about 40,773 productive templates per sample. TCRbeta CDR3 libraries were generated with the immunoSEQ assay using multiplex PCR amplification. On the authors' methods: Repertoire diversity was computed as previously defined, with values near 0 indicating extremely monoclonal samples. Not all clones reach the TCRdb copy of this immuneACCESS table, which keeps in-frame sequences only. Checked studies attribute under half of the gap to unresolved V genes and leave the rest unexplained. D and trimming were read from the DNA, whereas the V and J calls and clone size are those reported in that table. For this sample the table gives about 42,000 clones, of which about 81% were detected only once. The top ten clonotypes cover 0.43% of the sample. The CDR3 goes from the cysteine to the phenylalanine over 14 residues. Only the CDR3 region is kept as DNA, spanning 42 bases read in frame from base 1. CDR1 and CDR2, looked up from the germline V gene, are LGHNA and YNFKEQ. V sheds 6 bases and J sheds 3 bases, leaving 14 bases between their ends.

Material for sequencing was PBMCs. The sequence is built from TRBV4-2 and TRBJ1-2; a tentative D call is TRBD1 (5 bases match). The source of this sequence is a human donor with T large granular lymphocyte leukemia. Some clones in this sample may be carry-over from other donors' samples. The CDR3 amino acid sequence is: CASRKEGTDYGYTF. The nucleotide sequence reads TGTGCCAGCAGGAAGGAGGGGACTGACTATGGCTACACCTTC.